The 13 T cell receptor beta chains in this list originate from one sample, sequenced in a study of blood T cell repertoires in COVID-19 (TCRdb year 2020). Libraries were prepared through the immunoSEQ multiplex PCR assay. TCRdb stores this immuneACCESS table with in-frame sequences only. Part of the clones is absent; in the studies checked, under half of the shortfall reflects unresolved V genes, and no reason is known for the rest. A total of around 160,000 clones appear in this sample, roughly nine tenths of them only once. Around 0.99% of the sample is taken by the ten largest. The sequenced sample was peripheral blood. These receptors all stem from a young man with acute or convalescent COVID-19.

V gene TRBV5-4 combines with J gene TRBJ2-3; 7 nucleotides align to TRBD1. J lost 4 bases, V lost 5 bases, and 10 bases had no gene match. The CDR3 sequence is 15 residues long. Germline values: CDR1 SGHNT, CDR2 YYREEE (reference sequence). The CDR3 bases are TGTGCCAGCAGTCCGGACAGGCCCCGGGCAGATACGCAGTATTTT. This translates into CASSPDRPRADTQYF.

This clone was detected only once. V gene TRBV2 combines with J gene TRBJ1-3, with D maybe TRBD1 (6 bases). The CDR3 is 15 residues long. CDR1 and CDR2 (germline): SNHLY, FYNNEI. Deletions cut 7 bases from V and 4 bases from J, with 17 bases between. The CDR3 DNA follows: TGTGCCAGCACCCGAGAGGGGGGGCTAGGAAACACCATATATTTT. It is translated as CASTREGGLGNTIYF.

This clone was found once. The rearrangement uses TRBV2 and TRBJ2-2, with D maybe TRBD2 (5 bases). Per germline, CDR1 SNHLY and CDR2 FYNNEI. This CDR3 region has 12 residues. V lost 8 bases to trimming and J lost 8 bases, with 12 bases between them. The CDR3: CASGRRSGELFF. The CDR3 DNA reads TGTGCCAGCGGACGGAGGTCTGGGGAGCTGTTTTTT.

The chain links TRBV30 to TRBJ2-5; 8 positions match TRBD1. The CDR3 is 15 residues long. V gave up 1 base and J gave up 4 bases; unmatched junction bases: 8. Germline CDR1 and CDR2: GTSNPN and SVGIG (reference sequence). The CDR3 loop reads CAWSAIGQGRETQYF. The CDR3 DNA reads as TGTGCCTGGAGTGCCATAGGACAGGGCAGAGAGACCCAGTACTTC.

This chain joins TRBV28 and TRBJ2-3; D unclear. This CDR3 has 14 amino acids. V lost 1 base to trimming and J lost 0 bases, with 5 bases between them. Germline loops: CDR1 MDHEN, CDR2 SYDVKM. The CDR3 loop is CASSLLYSTDTQYF. In DNA, the CDR3 is TGTGCCAGCAGTTTATTATATAGCACAGATACGCAGTATTTT.

The chain has TRBV5-1 and TRBJ1-2; D is unclear. Germline CDR1 and CDR2: SGHRS and YFSETQ. The CDR3 spans 12 residues. V dropped 4 bases and J dropped 8 bases, with 12 bases sitting between them. The chain's CDR3 is CASSEGGEGYTF. The CDR3 nucleotides are TGCGCCAGCAGCGAAGGCGGGGAAGGCTACACCTTC.

The V gene is TRBV6-6, the J gene TRBJ2-5; 11 bases align to TRBD2. The length of the CDR3 is 14 residues. The germline CDR1 and CDR2 sequences are MNHNY and SVGAGI (reference sequence). The J segment lost 7 bases and the V segment lost 5 bases, leaving 6 bases of the junction unmatched. The CDR3 sequence: CASSLSGGAGTQYF. In DNA form, the CDR3 reads TGTGCCAGCAGTCTTAGCGGGGGGGCTGGGACCCAGTACTTC.

The V gene is TRBV12-2, the J gene TRBJ2-7; the table assigns TRBD2, which was not confirmed against the DNA. TRBV12-2 is listed as a pseudogene. The CDR3 contains 19 residues. CDR3 in amino acids: CASRLNTDTSGEHSYEQYV. CDR3 DNA: TGTGCAAGTCGCTTAAATACCGATACTAGCGGGGAACACTCCTACGAGCAGTACGTC.

The chain is built from TRBV9 and TRBJ2-3; the D gene is possibly TRBD2 (7 bases). V was shortened by 1 base and J by 6 bases, with 21 bases between the two germline ends. This CDR3 has 17 amino acids. CDR1 SGDLS and CDR2 YYNGEE come from the germline V gene. CDR3 nucleotide sequence: TGTGCCAGCAGCGTACGGACCCTACGGGGGGCATCGGATACGCAGTATTTT. This translates into CASSVRTLRGASDTQYF.

The chain employs TRBV18 and TRBJ2-1, with a weak D call TRBD1 (6 bases). Deletions cut 5 bases from V and 7 bases from J, with 24 bases between. Germline loops: CDR1 KGHSH, CDR2 LQKENI. The CDR3 sequence is 17 residues long. CDR3 protein: CASSKTRDKMAGNEQFF. The CDR3 DNA is TGTGCCAGCTCAAAGACCCGGGACAAAATGGCGGGTAATGAGCAGTTCTTC. The variable domain in full, completed from reference TRBV18 and TRBJ2-1, reads NAGVMQNPRHLVRRRGQEARLRCSPMKGHSHVYWYRQLPEEGLKFMVYLQKENIIDESGMPKERFSAEFPKEGPSILRIQQVVRGDSAAYFCASSKTRDKMAGNEQFFGPGTRLTVL.

DNA of the CDR3: TGTGCCTGGAGTGTTTTCCGGAGCACTGAAGCTTTCTTT. Amino acid sequence: CAWSVFRSTEAFF. The rearrangement links TRBV30 to TRBJ1-1; D gene uncertain. V dropped 0 bases and J dropped 4 bases, with 9 bases sitting between them. Germline V gene data show CDR1 as GTSNPN and CDR2 as SVGIG (reference sequence). CDR3 length: 13 amino acids.

This clone has only a few counts. V gene TRBV29-1 combines with J gene TRBJ1-2, with D possibly TRBD1 on 5 matching bases. Trimming took off 6 bases at V and 8 bases at J, with 16 bases between the two ends. The CDR3 spans 12 residues. Germline-derived CDR1 and CDR2 are SQVTM and ANQGSEA. CDR3 sequence: CSVGGPPTGYTF. As DNA, the CDR3 is TGCAGCGTGGGGGGACCCCCGACGGGCTACACCTTC.

The chain carries TRBV6-5 and TRBJ1-1; possibly TRBD1 for D (6 bases). The length of the CDR3 is 13 residues. CDR1 and CDR2 from the germline V gene are MNHEY and SVGAGI. V dropped 9 bases and J dropped 6 bases, with 17 bases sitting between them. The CDR3: CASRRGGMSEAFF. CDR3 sequence (DNA): TGTGCCAGTAGGAGGGGGGGTATGTCTGAAGCTTTCTTT.